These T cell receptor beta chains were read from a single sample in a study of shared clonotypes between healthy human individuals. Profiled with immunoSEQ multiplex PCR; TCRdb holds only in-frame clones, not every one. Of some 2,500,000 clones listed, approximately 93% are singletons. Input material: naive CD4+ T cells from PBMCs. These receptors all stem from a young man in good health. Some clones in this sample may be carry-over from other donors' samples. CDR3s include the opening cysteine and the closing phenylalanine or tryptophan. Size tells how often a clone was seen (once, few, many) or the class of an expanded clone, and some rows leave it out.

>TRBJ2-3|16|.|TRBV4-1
CASSQESGWGTDTQYF
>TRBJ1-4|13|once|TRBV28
CASSFQGVEKLFF
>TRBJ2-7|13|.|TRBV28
CASSSGLGNEQYF
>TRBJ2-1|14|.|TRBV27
CASSPGQGYYEQFF
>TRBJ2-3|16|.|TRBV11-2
CASSWDRVGATDTQYF
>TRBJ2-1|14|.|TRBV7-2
CASSLGLAGGEQFF
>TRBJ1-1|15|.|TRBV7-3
CASSLTSVLDTEAFF
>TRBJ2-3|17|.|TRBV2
CASGGSRGAGWSDTQYF
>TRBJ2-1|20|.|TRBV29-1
CSVDGWDRDRVARAYNEQFF
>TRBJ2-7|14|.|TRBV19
CARSRRGSFYEQYF
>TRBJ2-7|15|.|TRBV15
CATSDELAIVDEQYF
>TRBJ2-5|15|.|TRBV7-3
CASSPGGDRGETQYF
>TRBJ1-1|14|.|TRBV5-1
CASSLALGGTEAFF
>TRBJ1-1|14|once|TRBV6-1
CASSDWDRGTEAFF
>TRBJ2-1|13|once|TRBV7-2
CASSLGVNNEQFF
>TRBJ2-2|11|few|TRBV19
CASSITGELFF
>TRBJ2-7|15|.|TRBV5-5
CASSLEGGPGYEQYF
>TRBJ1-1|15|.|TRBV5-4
CASSLGGEGATEAFF
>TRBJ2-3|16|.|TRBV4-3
CASSRGLQDGTDTQYF
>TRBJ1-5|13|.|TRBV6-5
CASSPDGEQPQHF
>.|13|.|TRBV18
CASSPFEGGEQYF
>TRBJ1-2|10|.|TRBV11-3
CASSQLRGTF
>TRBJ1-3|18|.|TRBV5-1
CASSLGGGARTSGNTIYF
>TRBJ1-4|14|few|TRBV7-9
CASSLGTTNEKLFF
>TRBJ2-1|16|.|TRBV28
CASSLFGTPTYNEQFF
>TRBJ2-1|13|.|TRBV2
CASRVTSGLEQFF
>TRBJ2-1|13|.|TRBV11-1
CASSRDRVNEQFF
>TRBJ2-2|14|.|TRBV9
CASSRQTLTGELFF
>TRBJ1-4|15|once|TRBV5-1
CASSLAGTGDEKLFF
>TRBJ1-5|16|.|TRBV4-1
CASSPIDRYSNQPQHF
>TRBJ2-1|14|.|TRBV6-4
CASSLYASGRTQFF
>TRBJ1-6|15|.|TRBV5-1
CASSFGGRKNSPLHF
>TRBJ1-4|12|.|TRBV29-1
CSARGPNEKLFF
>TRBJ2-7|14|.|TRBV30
CAWTVGLKTYEQYF
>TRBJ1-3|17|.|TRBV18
CASSPIPTRTSGNTIYF
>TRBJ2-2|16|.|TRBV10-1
CATIGTGNRRTGELFF
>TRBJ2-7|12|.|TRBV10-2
CASGTSGSGQYF
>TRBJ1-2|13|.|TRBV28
CASRPTSNYGYTF
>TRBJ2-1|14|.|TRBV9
CASSAGFFDNEQFF
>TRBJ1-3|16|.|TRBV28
CASTLHTPFSGNTIYF
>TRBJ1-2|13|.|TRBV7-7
CASSLKGVYGYTF
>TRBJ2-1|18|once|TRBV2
CASSRRGRLAGDTGEQFF
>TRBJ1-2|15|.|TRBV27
CASSFSDRGRNGYTF
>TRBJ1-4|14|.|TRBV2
CASNHRDRYEKLFF
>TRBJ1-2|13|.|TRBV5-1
CASSPQGDYGYTF
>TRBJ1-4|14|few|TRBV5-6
CASSLQGAGEKLFF
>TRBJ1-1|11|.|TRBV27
CASSDYTEAFF
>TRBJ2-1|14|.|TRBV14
CASSQPGPTRRQFF
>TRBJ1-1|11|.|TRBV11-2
CASSLGDKAFF
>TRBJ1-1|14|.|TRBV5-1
CASSLDRPVTEAFF
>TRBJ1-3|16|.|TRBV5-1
CASSPGQGARGNTIYF
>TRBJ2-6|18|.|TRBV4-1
CASSQEEGDRGWANVLTF
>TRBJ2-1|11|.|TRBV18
CASRRGNEQFF
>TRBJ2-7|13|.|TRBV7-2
CASSLGTRGVRYF
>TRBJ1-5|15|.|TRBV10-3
CAISERGVGNQPQHF
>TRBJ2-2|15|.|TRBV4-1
CASSQLEGSSGELFF
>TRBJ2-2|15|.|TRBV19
CASSIMGPTAGELFF
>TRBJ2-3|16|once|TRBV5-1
CASSSWDRGGADTQYF
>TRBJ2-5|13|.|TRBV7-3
CASSPGGQETQYF
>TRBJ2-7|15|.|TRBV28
CASRTPGTGKYEQYF